The rows below give T cell receptor beta chains drawn from one sample of a study of shared clonotypes between healthy human individuals. Measured with immunoSEQ multiplex PCR; TCRdb has only the in-frame clones, and not every one. Of about 2.1 million clones listed, 85% to 95% are singletons. What was sequenced was naive CD8+ T cells from PBMCs. These receptors all come from a young man in good health. Some clones in this sample may be carry-over from other donors' samples. The CDR3 runs from the conserved cysteine through the conserved F or W. The order of the fields is V gene, D gene, clone size, J gene, CDR3 protein, CDR3 DNA. The D gene is left open where the match is weak. The listing skips clone size in some rows; elsewhere it reads once, few, many or a size class.

TRBV28	NA	NA	TRBJ1-2	CASSFVGTAGYTF	TGTGCCAGCAGTTTTGTCGGGACCGCGGGCTACACCTTC
TRBV7-8	NA	NA	TRBJ1-2	CASSLAPGPYYGYTF	TGTGCCAGCAGCTTAGCTCCGGGCCCTTACTATGGCTACACCTTC
TRBV7-3	TRBD1	NA	TRBJ2-6	CASSFRPGQGASGANVLTF	TGTGCCAGCAGCTTCCGCCCGGGACAGGGGGCCTCTGGGGCCAACGTCCTGACTTTC
TRBV30	NA	once	TRBJ2-3	CAWRSGRIRTDTQYF	TGTGCCTGGAGGTCTGGAAGGATACGCACAGATACGCAGTATTTT
TRBV28	NA	once	TRBJ1-5	CASSLHREYNQPQHF	TGTGCCAGCAGTTTACACAGGGAGTACAATCAGCCCCAGCATTTT
TRBV13	NA	NA	TRBJ2-3	CASSLWVGRPSTDTQYF	TGTGCCAGCAGCTTATGGGTCGGTAGGCCTAGCACAGATACGCAGTATTTT
TRBV13	TRBD1	NA	TRBJ1-2	CASSPRDSKNYGYTF	TGTGCCAGCAGCCCGCGGGACAGTAAGAACTATGGCTACACCTTC
TRBV10-3	NA	once	TRBJ2-2	CASGHSNTGELFF	TGTGCCTCGGGACACTCGAACACCGGGGAGCTGTTTTTT
TRBV7-9	TRBD2	NA	TRBJ2-5	CASSLPPGTSGTQETQYF	TGTGCCAGCAGCTTACCCCCCGGGACTAGCGGAACCCAAGAGACCCAGTACTTC
TRBV6-5	TRBD2	NA	TRBJ2-7	CASSWAGVGYEQYF	TGTGCCAGCAGTTGGGCGGGAGTAGGCTACGAGCAGTACTTC
TRBV7-3	TRBD2	NA	TRBJ2-2	CASSTRTSGRAVPGELFF	TGTGCCAGCAGCACACGGACTAGCGGGAGGGCGGTCCCCGGGGAGCTGTTTTTT
TRBV13	TRBD1	NA	TRBJ1-1	CASSLVPGTEEAFF	TGTGCCAGCAGCTTAGTCCCCGGGACAGAAGAAGCTTTCTTT
TRBV5-4	NA	NA	TRBJ2-7	CASSSNSEAHYEQYF	TGTGCCAGCAGCTCGAACTCAGAAGCCCACTACGAGCAGTACTTC
TRBV27	TRBD1	NA	TRBJ2-1	CASRPGQGVNEQFF	TGTGCCAGCAGACCGGGACAGGGGGTAAATGAGCAGTTCTTC
TRBV5-6	NA	NA	TRBJ2-3	CASSLAMALSTDTQYF	TGTGCCAGCAGCTTGGCCATGGCGCTGAGCACAGATACGCAGTATTTT
TRBV9	NA	NA	TRBJ2-3	CASSSPRTEGDTQYF	TGTGCCAGCAGCTCGCCCCGGACTGAGGGGGATACGCAGTATTTT
TRBV21-1	NA	NA	TRBJ1-1	CASSKVRLMNTEAFF	TGTGCCAGCAGCAAAGTACGGTTAATGAACACTGAAGCTTTCTTT
TRBV27	TRBD2	NA	TRBJ2-1	CASSYRAGGTENEQFF	TGTGCCAGCAGTTACCGAGCGGGAGGGACTGAGAATGAGCAGTTCTTC
TRBV10-2	NA	NA	TRBJ2-7	CASSDPGTGYEQYF	TGCGCCAGCAGTGACCCCGGGACGGGCTACGAGCAGTACTTC
TRBV5-1	TRBD1	NA	TRBJ2-7	CASSDDRDRGYEQYF	TGCGCCAGCAGTGACGACCGGGACAGGGGCTACGAGCAGTACTTC
TRBV7-3	TRBD1	NA	TRBJ1-2	CASSFGGGGYGYTF	TGTGCCAGCAGCTTTGGAGGGGGCGGCTATGGCTACACCTTC
TRBV30	NA	NA	TRBJ2-7	CAWSHHRRPPEQYF	TGTGCCTGGAGTCACCATAGGCGACCCCCCGAGCAGTACTTC
TRBV7-8	NA	NA	TRBJ2-1	CASSPLQTLGNNEQFF	TGTGCCAGCAGCCCGTTGCAAACTCTTGGGAACAATGAGCAGTTCTTC
TRBV28	TRBD2	NA	TRBJ2-2	CASRGLKNTGELFF	TGTGCCAGCAGGGGACTAAAAAACACCGGGGAGCTGTTTTTT
TRBV6-1	NA	NA	TRBJ2-7	CASSESGSGINEQYF	TGTGCCAGCAGTGAATCTGGTTCAGGAATCAACGAGCAGTACTTC
TRBV19	NA	once	TRBJ1-2	CASSILSGDGNYGYTF	TGTGCCAGTAGTATACTCTCAGGAGACGGTAACTATGGCTACACCTTC